This TCR beta chain was recorded in a study of T-cell reconstitution after alpha-beta-depleted transplantation in children. Overall study findings and caveats: For some patients, TCRbeta diversity was high at day 60 because of recipient T cells and thymic progenitors that survived. Newly produced T cells mostly accounted for T-cell counts and diversity one year post-transplant. Approximately two months post-transplant, alpha-beta T cells reportedly originated from several hundred expanded graft clones.

V shed 5 bases, J shed 2 bases, and the junction held 12 bases outside the gene matches. CDR3 length: 16 residues. Germline CDR1 and CDR2: SGHTA and FQGTGA. Molecular barcoding with unique molecular identifiers was used for the TCRbeta library. MiXCR, applied by TCRdb to the PCR reads, yields one record per CDR3 protein. The data hold 350,000 to 500,000 distinct CDR3 sequences, with approximately 42% observed a single time. With regard to this clonotype: The target antigen is unknown.

The sample consisted of PBMCs, taken before TCRalphabeta/CD19-depleted stem cell transplant. The source is a girl aged 2-10 years with aplastic anemia, due to receive a stem cell transplant. The V call is TRBV7-3, the J call TRBJ2-7; 7 bases line up with TRBD2. This CDR3 reads CASSLPGTIRTYEQYF. In DNA form, the CDR3 reads TGTGCCAGCAGCCTTCCAGGGACTATTCGGACCTACGAGCAGTACTTC.